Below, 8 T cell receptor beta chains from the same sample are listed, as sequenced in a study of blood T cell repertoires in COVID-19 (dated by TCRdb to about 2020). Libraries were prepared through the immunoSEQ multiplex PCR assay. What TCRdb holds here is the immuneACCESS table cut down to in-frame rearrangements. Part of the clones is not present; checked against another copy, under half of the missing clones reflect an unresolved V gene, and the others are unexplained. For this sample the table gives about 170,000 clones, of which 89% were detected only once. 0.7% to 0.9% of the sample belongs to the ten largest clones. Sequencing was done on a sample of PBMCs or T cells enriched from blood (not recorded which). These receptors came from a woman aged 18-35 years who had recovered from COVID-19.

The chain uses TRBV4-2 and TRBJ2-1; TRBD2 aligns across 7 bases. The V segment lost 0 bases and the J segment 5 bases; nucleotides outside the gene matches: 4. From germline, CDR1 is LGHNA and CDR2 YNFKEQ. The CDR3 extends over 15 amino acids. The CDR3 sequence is CASSQDGRGDNEQFF. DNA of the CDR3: TGTGCCAGCAGCCAAGATGGTCGGGGGGACAATGAGCAGTTCTTC.

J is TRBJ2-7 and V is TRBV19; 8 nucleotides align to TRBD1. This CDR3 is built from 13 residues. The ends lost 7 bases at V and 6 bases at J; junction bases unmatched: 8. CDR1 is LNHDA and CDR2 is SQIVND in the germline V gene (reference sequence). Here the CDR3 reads CASKRDRGFEQYF. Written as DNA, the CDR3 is TGTGCCAGTAAGCGAGACAGGGGCTTCGAGCAGTACTTC.

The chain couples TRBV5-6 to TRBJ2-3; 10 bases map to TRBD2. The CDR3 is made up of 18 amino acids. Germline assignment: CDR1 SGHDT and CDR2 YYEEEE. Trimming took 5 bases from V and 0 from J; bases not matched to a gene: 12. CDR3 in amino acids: CASSQGPSGSSSTDTQYF. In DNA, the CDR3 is TGTGCCAGCAGTCAGGGTCCTAGCGGGAGCTCTAGCACAGATACGCAGTATTTT. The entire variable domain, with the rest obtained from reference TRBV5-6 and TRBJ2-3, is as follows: DAGVTQSPTHLIKTRGQQVTLRCSPKSGHDTVSWYQQALGQGPQFIFQYYEEEERQRGNFPDRFSGHQFPNYSSELNVNALLLGDSALYLCASSQGPSGSSSTDTQYFGPGTRLTVL.

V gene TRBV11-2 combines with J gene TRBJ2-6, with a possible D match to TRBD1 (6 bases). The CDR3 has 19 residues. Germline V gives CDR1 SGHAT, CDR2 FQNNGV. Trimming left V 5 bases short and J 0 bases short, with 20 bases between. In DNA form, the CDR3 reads TGTGCCAGCAGCACAGGGCGGATTCGAAGCATCTCTGGGGCCAACGTCCTGACTTTC. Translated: CASSTGRIRSISGANVLTF. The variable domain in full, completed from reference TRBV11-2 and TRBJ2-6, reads EAGVAQSPRYKIIEKRQSVAFWCNPISGHATLYWYQQILGQGPKLLIQFQNNGVVDDSQLPKDRFSAERLKGVDSTLKIQPAKLEDSAVYLCASSTGRIRSISGANVLTFGAGSRLTVL.

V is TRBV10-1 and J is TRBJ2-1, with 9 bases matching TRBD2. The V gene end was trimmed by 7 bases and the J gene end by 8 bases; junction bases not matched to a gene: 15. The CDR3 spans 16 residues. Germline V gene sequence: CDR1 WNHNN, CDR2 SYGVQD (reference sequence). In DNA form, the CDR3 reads TGCGCCAGCATACCCCTCCGGCGGGAGGGCCGGGATGAGCAGTTCTTC. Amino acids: CASIPLRREGRDEQFF.

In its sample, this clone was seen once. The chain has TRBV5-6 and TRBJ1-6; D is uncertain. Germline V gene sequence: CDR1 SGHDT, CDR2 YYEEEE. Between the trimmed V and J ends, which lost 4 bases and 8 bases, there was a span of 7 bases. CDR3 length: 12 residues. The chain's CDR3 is CASSPGDSPLHF. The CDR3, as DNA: TGTGCCAGCAGCCCCGGGGATTCACCCCTCCACTTT.

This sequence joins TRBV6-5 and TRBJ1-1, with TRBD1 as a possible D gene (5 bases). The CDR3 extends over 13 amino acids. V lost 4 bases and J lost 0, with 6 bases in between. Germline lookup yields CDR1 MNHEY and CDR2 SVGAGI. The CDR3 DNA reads TGTGCCAGCAGTTCGACAGTGAACACTGAAGCTTTCTTT. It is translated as CASSSTVNTEAFF.

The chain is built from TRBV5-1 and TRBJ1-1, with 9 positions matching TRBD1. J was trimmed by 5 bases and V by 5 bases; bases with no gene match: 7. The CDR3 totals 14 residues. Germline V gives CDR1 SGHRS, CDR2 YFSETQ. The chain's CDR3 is CASSTQGALTEAFF. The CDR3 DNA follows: TGCGCCAGCAGTACACAGGGGGCTCTGACTGAAGCTTTCTTT.